Each of the 15 T cell receptor beta chains below was sequenced from the same sample in a study of graft-versus-host responses after intestinal transplantation. TCRdb's table, derived via immunoSEQ multiplex PCR, lists solely in-frame clones and lacks some. The sample holds about 110,000 clones, 80% to 90% seen once. These receptors are not linked to any known antigen. Source: unstimulated CD4+ T cells sorted from spleen or lymph node cells, taken before transplant. The source is a human donor who was the organ donor for an intestinal transplant.

The CDR3 reads CASSLNWVDTQYF. The CDR3 coding sequence is TGTGCCAGCAGTTTAAATTGGGTGGATACGCAGTATTTT. This chain connects TRBV27 to TRBJ2-3, with no clear D. The CDR3 is 13 amino acids. The V gene lost 2 bases and the J gene lost 6 bases, with 9 bases spanning the gap. Germline CDR1 is MNHEY and CDR2 is SMNVEV (reference sequence).

The gene calls are TRBV6-1 and TRBJ2-5; TRBD2 aligns across 8 bases. In germline, CDR1 is MNHNS, CDR2 SASEGT. The CDR3 consists of 15 residues. The V and J ends lost 10 bases and 1 base, in that order; junction bases with no gene match: 11. The CDR3 here is CAILRAGASQETQYF. The CDR3 DNA is TGTGCCATTCTACGAGCGGGAGCATCCCAAGAGACCCAGTACTTC.

V and J are TRBV19 and TRBJ2-2; no reliable D call. Between the trimmed V and J ends, which lost 10 bases and 1 base, there was a span of 4 bases. This CDR3 spans 11 amino acids. Germline loops: CDR1 LNHDA, CDR2 SQIVND (reference sequence). The CDR3 DNA reads as TGTGCCACCCGGAACACCGGGGAGCTGTTTTTT. Its protein is CATRNTGELFF.

The gene calls are TRBV5-1 and TRBJ2-4; D is perhaps TRBD1 (6 bases). The germline CDR1 and CDR2 sequences are SGHRS and YFSETQ. The CDR3 spans 14 residues. Trimming removed 6 bases from V and 6 bases from J, with 16 bases in between. This CDR3 is CASKGDIDTNIQYF. The CDR3 DNA is TGCGCCAGCAAAGGGGACATCGACACAAACATTCAGTACTTC.

This clone has a handful of counts. The V call is TRBV6-1, the J call TRBJ2-7, with D tentatively TRBD1 (7 bases). CDR1 is MNHNS and CDR2 is SASEGT in the germline V gene. V lost 2 bases and J 3 bases, leaving 20 bases between the germline ends. The CDR3 covers 17 residues. The CDR3 sequence: CASSERGESGGIYEQYF. The CDR3 DNA follows: TGTGCCAGCAGTGAAAGGGGGGAGTCAGGGGGTATCTACGAGCAGTACTTC.

The V gene is TRBV30, the J gene TRBJ1-1; no firm D call. The germline V gene has CDR1 GTSNPN and CDR2 SVGIG (reference sequence). The CDR3 sequence is 14 residues long. V was shortened by 3 bases and J by 0 bases, with 11 bases between the two germline ends. The CDR3 is CAWSPRVMNTEAFF. The CDR3, as DNA: TGTGCCTGGAGCCCCCGGGTCATGAACACTGAAGCTTTCTTT.

This clone was recorded a few times. The chain is built from TRBV11-2 and TRBJ2-7; D is perhaps TRBD2 (7 bases). There are 14 residues in the CDR3. The germline CDR1 and CDR2 sequences are SGHAT and FQNNGV. Trimming cost V 1 base and J 3 bases, with 10 bases left between them. The CDR3 DNA follows: TGTGCCAGCAGCTTAGGCGGGGGCATCTACGAGCAGTACTTC. This codes for CASSLGGGIYEQYF.

For this clone: A junction boundary mismatches the germline segment, possibly from a read error. This sequence joins TRBV11-2 and TRBJ2-7; 9 bases match TRBD1. The CDR3 covers 14 residues. Germline assignment: CDR1 SGHAT and CDR2 FQNNGV. The CDR3 DNA reads TGTGCCAGCAGCCTAGACAGGGGGGCCTACGAGCAGTACTTC. Amino acid sequence: CASSLDRGAYEQYF.

J is TRBJ1-4 and V is TRBV5-1; 7 bases line up with TRBD1. The CDR3 runs to 15 residues. From germline, CDR1 is SGHRS and CDR2 YFSETQ. V lost 7 bases to trimming and J lost 8 bases; unmatched junction nucleotides: 14. The DNA for the CDR3 is TGCGCCAGCGGATACAGGGGTGGTGATAACGAAAAACTGTTTTTT. It is translated as CASGYRGGDNEKLFF.

This clone was counted between two and nine times. The chain joins TRBV5-1 to TRBJ1-2, with D possibly matching TRBD1 (6 bases). V was cut by 1 base and J by 6 bases, with 19 bases left in between. CDR3 length equals 16 residues. Germline-derived CDR1 and CDR2 are SGHRS and YFSETQ. CDR3 loop: CASSLSGGAQTHGYTF. The CDR3 DNA is TGCGCCAGCAGCTTGAGTGGGGGGGCCCAAACTCATGGCTACACCTTC.

The rearrangement uses TRBV5-4 and TRBJ2-5; 13 positions match TRBD2. Germline CDR1 and CDR2: SGHNT and YYREEE (reference sequence). CDR3 length: 17 residues. After removal of 0 bases from V and 2 bases from J, the junction contained 4 bases not matched to a gene. The CDR3 sequence is CASSLALLAGGQETQYF. CDR3 bases: TGTGCCAGCAGCTTGGCCCTACTAGCGGGGGGGCAAGAGACCCAGTACTTC.

The V call is TRBV2, the J call TRBJ1-2, with D maybe TRBD1 (5 bases). The CDR3 has 14 residues. Germline CDR1 SNHLY, CDR2 FYNNEI. Trimming took off 6 bases at V and 7 bases at J, with 18 bases between the two ends. The CDR3, as DNA: TGTGCCAGCAGCGCACTGGGGGGTCTTGGTGGCTACACCTTC. Amino acid sequence: CASSALGGLGGYTF.

The V gene is TRBV7-8, the J gene TRBJ2-7; possibly TRBD2 for D (6 bases). CDR1 and CDR2 from the germline V gene are SGHVS and FQNEAQ. This CDR3 contains 14 residues. V was trimmed by 5 bases and J by 2 bases, leaving 13 bases between them. The DNA for the CDR3 is TGTGCCAGCAGCCAGGGCGGGGACCCCTACGAGCAGTACTTC. As protein: CASSQGGDPYEQYF.

The chain's CDR3 is CASSWTSGANGELFF. The CDR3 nucleotides read TGCGCCAGCAGCTGGACTAGCGGGGCCAACGGGGAGCTGTTTTTT. The rearrangement links TRBV5-1 to TRBJ2-2, with 12 bases lining up with TRBD2. This CDR3 region has 15 residues. With 3 bases clipped from V and 7 bases from J, the junction kept 4 bases outside the gene matches. The germline gives CDR1 SGHRS, CDR2 YFSETQ.

This chain links TRBV7-9 with TRBJ1-5; 8 nucleotides agree with TRBD1. J lost 7 bases, V lost 1 base, and 3 bases had no gene match. From germline, CDR1 is SEHNR and CDR2 FQNEAQ (reference sequence). The CDR3 length is 14 residues. CDR3 amino acids: CASSLGTGRQPQHF. Written as DNA, the CDR3 is TGTGCCAGCAGCTTAGGGACAGGGCGACAGCCCCAGCATTTT.